This paragraph reports one T cell receptor beta chain. This clone was observed a few times. Its cognate antigen has yet to be identified. No much larger clone is present one base from it, and per-base qualities are unavailable. This sample stems from a study of STAT5B mutations in CD4+ large granular lymphocyte leukemia (dated by TCRdb to about 2022). Describing the broader study: Among healthy controls, the CDR3 'QG' motif was associated with a particular HLA allele. The purity of purified fractions was confirmed by flow cytometry on FACSCanto II or FACSVerse to exceed 95% among lymphocytes. TCRbeta repertoires of CD4+ T-cell large granular lymphocyte leukemia patients were compared with those of healthy blood donors. Study-wide findings and limitations: Data were not HLA-matched; higher clonality in CD4+ versus CD8+ T-LGLL could reflect the relatively small sample size. Main leukemic clonotypes were private to each patient, although roughly 25% of the main leukemic clonotypes were found at low frequency in the non-leukemic repertoires of other patients. CD4-sorted patient repertoires appeared more clonal than healthy CD4+ repertoires, and this difference persisted after removing the putative leukemic clones. Enrichment of TRBV06-family usage was observed among the top patient clones (8/27) relative to healthy controls (2/35).

Based on the germline V gene, the CDR1 and CDR2 sequences are LGHNA and YNFKEQ. Trimming costs V 0 bases and J 4 bases, and their ends lie 11 bases apart. The CDR3 runs 15 amino acids, cysteine and phenylalanine included. Only the CDR3 DNA stays, 45 bases, in frame from base 1. Healthy controls were roughly 40 blood donors whose buffy coats came from the Finnish Red Cross blood service. All TCR-sequenced material derived from peripheral blood: patient blood samples and healthy donor buffy coats. Peripheral blood mononuclear cells were isolated by Ficoll-Hypaque gradient centrifugation. CD4+ cells were purified magnetically from the buffy coats of healthy controls. Genomic DNA was extracted using the Gentra Puregene Cell and Tissue kit, and a Qubit 2.0 fluorometer was used to quantify it. The immunoSEQ assay at survey resolution was used to sequence TCRbeta rearrangements from genomic DNA. In the original analysis: In the TCR sequencing data, the lowest productive clonotype frequency that could be detected was 2.59 x 10-5. Only productive TCRbeta rearrangements, meaning sequences that were complete and in-frame, were kept for the analyses. Sample clonality was computed as Simpson clonality in the immunoSEQ Analyzer version 3.0. Clones were grouped by frequency into very rare, small, medium, large (1-20%) or hyperexpanded (>20%) categories. Generation probabilities were estimated with OLGA 1.2.3, V-gene circos plots were made with VDJtools, specificities were searched in VDJdb, and CDR3 motifs were identified with GLIPH. In TCRdb, the immuneACCESS table is reduced to in-frame sequences with V and J assigned. These tables do not hold every clone; where another copy was compared, an unresolved V gene accounts for under half, and the others remain unexplained. V, J and clone size reflect that table, while D and trimming were determined from the DNA. In all, the sample holds roughly 36,000 clones, and roughly 65% of those were seen once. The top ten clonotypes cover less than 3% of the sample.

This clonotype was obtained from a human donor in good health. This receptor chain uses TRBV4-2 and TRBJ2-3; the D segment cannot be called with confidence. Sequenced input: CD4+ T cells from blood buffy coats. The CDR3 region has the sequence CASSQESSRADTQYF. DNA sequence: TGTGCCAGCAGCCAAGAATCAAGTCGGGCAGATACGCAGTATTTT.